This entry lists 10 T cell receptor beta chains sequenced from one sample in a study of human CD8 memory T cell subsets (dated by TCRdb to 2018 to 2021). A Human TCR Profiling Kit was used to prepare UMI-labeled 5' RACE TCRbeta libraries. The reads underwent TCRdb reprocessing, giving one record for each CDR3 protein sequence and no DNA. The sample table includes around 19,000 distinct CDR3 sequences. The ten largest account for approximately 5% of the sample. Sequencing input: CD8+ T cells from PBMCs. The receptors come from a human donor in good health.

CDR3 in amino acids: CATSREGDRAYEQYF. J is TRBJ2-7 and V is TRBV15; TCRdb names TRBD1, which stays unverified in the absence of DNA. This CDR3 has 15 residues. The germline V gene has CDR1 LNHNV and CDR2 YYDKDF (reference sequence).

The chain is built from TRBV7-9 and TRBJ2-5. Per the germline V gene, CDR1 is SEHNR and CDR2 is FQNEAQ (reference sequence). The CDR3 consists of 13 residues. The CDR3 reads CASSLGPQETQYF.

J is TRBJ2-7 and V is TRBV28; without DNA, the TCRdb call of TRBD1 cannot be checked. Germline CDR1 MDHEN, CDR2 SYDVKM. The CDR3 extends over 14 amino acids. This CDR3 reads CASSSGVDGYEQYF.

The gene calls are TRBV20-1 and TRBJ1-6; the D call from TCRdb, TRBD1, cannot be confirmed without DNA. Germline assignment: CDR1 DFQATT and CDR2 SNEGSKA (reference sequence). This CDR3 has 15 amino acids. Here the CDR3 reads CSAWRDRERGSPLHF.

The chain links TRBV12-3 or TRBV12-4 to TRBJ2-7; lacking DNA, the TRBD1 call made by TCRdb goes unchecked. The CDR3 extends over 16 amino acids. The CDR3 reads CASSPPSRDKSYEQYF.

The chain is built from TRBV6-5 and TRBJ2-1; there is no DNA to check the TCRdb D call of TRBD1. The germline CDR1 and CDR2 sequences are MNHEY and SVGAGI. The CDR3 is 15 residues long. The CDR3 sequence is CASSYSGQGTLEQFF.

The V and J genes are TRBV9 and TRBJ1-6; absent DNA, TCRdb's TRBD1 call cannot be checked. This CDR3 has 14 residues. From germline, CDR1 is SGDLS and CDR2 YYNGEE. The CDR3 sequence is CASSAGQINSPLHF.

This chain joins TRBV5-1 and TRBJ2-3. CDR1 is SGHRS, CDR2 YFSETQ, per germline. This CDR3 comprises 15 residues. The CDR3 loop reads CASSYGFKSTDTQYF.

The chain recombines TRBV20-1 with TRBJ2-7; the D call of TRBD2 rests on TCRdb alone, since no DNA is present to check it. CDR1 and CDR2 (germline): DFQATT, SNEGSKA (reference sequence). CDR3 size: 13 residues. The CDR3 spells CSARGLADYEQYF.

The V and J genes are TRBV29-1 and TRBJ2-5; TCRdb's assignment of TRBD1 cannot be checked, as there is no DNA. Germline assignment: CDR1 SQVTM and CDR2 ANQGSEA. This CDR3 has 15 residues. The CDR3 region is CSAYSAGRGEETQYF.